These T cell receptor beta chains were read from a single sample in a study of blood T cells in healthy people across ages. TCRdb re-derived calls from the 5' RACE reads in MiXCR, one entry per CDR3 protein. The sample has a few hundred thousand distinct CDR3 sequences; over 45% are singletons. Sequenced material: blood. Receptor source: a man in his sixties in good health. Each CDR3 is given with its conserved first and last residue. D genes are given only for firm matches. The listing skips clone size in some rows; elsewhere it reads once, few, many or a size class.

cdr3_length	d_call	clone_size	v_call	j_call	cdr3_aa	cdr3_nt
14	.	.	TRBV4-1	TRBJ2-1	CASSRPGSDNEQFF	TGCGCCAGCAGCCGGCCTGGATCAGACAATGAGCAGTTCTTC
15	TRBD1	.	TRBV5-1	TRBJ1-2	CASSGTGGAGYGYTF	TGCGCCAGCTCCGGGACAGGGGGCGCTGGGTATGGCTACACCTTC
15	TRBD2	few	TRBV20-1	TRBJ2-7	CSVPNLAGSPYEQYF	TGCAGTGTCCCGAACCTAGCGGGGAGCCCCTACGAGCAGTACTTC
15	.	once	TRBV7-6	TRBJ2-7	CASSSRRGQTYEQYF	TGTGCCAGCAGTTCCAGAAGGGGACAAACCTACGAGCAGTACTTC
8	.	.	TRBV28	TRBJ2-6	CASSSGTF	TGTGCCAGCAGTTCAGGGACTTTC
13	.	.	TRBV20-1	TRBJ2-5	CSARYRAQETPYF	TGCAGTGCTAGATACAGGGCCCAAGAGACCCCGTACTTC
14	TRBD2	few	TRBV6-2/TRBV6-3	TRBJ2-5	CASSVSGSQETQYF	TGTGCCAGCAGTGTTAGCGGGAGTCAAGAGACCCAGTACTTC
13	.	.	TRBV29-1	TRBJ2-7	CSVAAGLSYEQYF	TGCAGCGTCGCCGCGGGACTCTCCTACGAGCAGTACTTC
11	.	.	TRBV29-1	TRBJ2-1	CSVATMGEQFF	TGCAGCGTTGCTACTATGGGTGAGCAGTTCTTC
15	TRBD2	.	TRBV7-9	TRBJ2-7	CASSHGTSGSHEQYF	TGTGCCAGCAGCCATGGGACTAGCGGGAGTCACGAGCAGTACTTC
15	.	few	TRBV7-9	TRBJ2-1	CASSSISSMVNEQFF	TGTGCCAGCAGCTCCATCTCTTCCATGGTCAATGAGCAGTTCTTC
15	TRBD2	.	TRBV29-1	TRBJ2-5	CSVQGSGRGQETQYF	TGCAGCGTTCAAGGGTCGGGGAGGGGCCAAGAGACCCAGTACTTC
13	.	.	TRBV12-3/TRBV12-4	TRBJ2-5	CASRRAAQETQYF	TGTGCCAGCAGACGAGCGGCCCAAGAGACCCAGTACTTC
13	.	.	TRBV28	TRBJ1-2	CASSSPGQRGYTF	TGTGCCAGCAGTTCTCCGGGCCAGCGAGGCTACACCTTC
13	.	.	TRBV12-5	TRBJ2-7	CASWPGGSYEQYF	TGTGCTAGTTGGCCGGGTGGGTCCTACGAGCAGTACTTC
16	TRBD2	.	TRBV6-6	TRBJ2-1	CASSLSGGPTHNEQFF	TGTGCCAGCAGTTTAAGCGGGGGACCGACCCATAATGAGCAGTTCTTC
13	.	.	TRBV5-6	TRBJ2-5	CASSSPRQETQYF	TGTGCCAGCAGCTCCCCCAGACAAGAGACCCAGTACTTC
13	.	.	TRBV4-3	TRBJ2-7	CASSQGRMREQYF	TGCGCCAGCAGCCAGGGCAGGATGCGAGAGCAGTACTTC
12	.	.	TRBV29-1	TRBJ2-5	CSVGRSQETQYF	TGCAGCGTTGGACGGTCCCAAGAGACCCAGTACTTC
18	TRBD1	.	TRBV5-1	TRBJ1-2	CASSLNEGGPTSNYGYTF	TGCGCCAGCAGCTTAAACGAAGGGGGCCCGACCTCTAACTATGGCTACACCTTC
14	TRBD1	once	TRBV12-3/TRBV12-4	TRBJ2-3	CATRTGGRTDTQYF	TGTGCCACCAGAACAGGGGGCAGGACAGATACGCAGTATTTT
19	TRBD2	many	TRBV28	TRBJ2-7	CASSSLVAGDSLFSYEQYF	TGTGCCAGCAGTTCCCTGGTAGCGGGAGACTCCCTCTTCTCCTACGAGCAGTACTTC
13	TRBD2	few	TRBV20-1	TRBJ2-7	CSAIGRLTYEQYF	TGCAGTGCTATCGGGAGGTTAACCTACGAGCAGTACTTC
12	.	few	TRBV20-1	TRBJ1-5	CSASKVVQPQHF	TGCAGTGCTTCCAAAGTTGTCCAGCCCCAGCATTTT
15	.	few	TRBV11-3	TRBJ1-4	CASITADRFNEKLFF	TGTGCCAGCATCACCGCGGACCGATTTAATGAAAAACTGTTTTTT
13	.	few	TRBV20-1	TRBJ2-1	CSARGGGDNEQFF	TGCAGTGCTAGAGGAGGAGGGGACAATGAGCAGTTCTTC
17	TRBD1	.	TRBV20-1	TRBJ2-1	CSARGPRDRGFYNEQFF	TGCAGTGCTAGAGGCCCTCGGGACAGGGGGTTCTACAATGAGCAGTTCTTC
14	.	.	TRBV27	TRBJ2-5	CASSLWGTVETQYF	TGTGCCAGCAGTTTATGGGGCACGGTAGAGACCCAGTACTTC
20	.	.	TRBV18	TRBJ2-1	CASSPGPIGTQGRSYNEQFF	TGTGCCAGCTCACCGGGTCCTATCGGGACTCAGGGTAGGTCCTACAATGAGCAGTTCTTC
16	TRBD2	.	TRBV5-1	TRBJ2-1	CASSLEASGRTGEQFF	TGCGCCAGCAGCTTGGAGGCTAGCGGGAGGACCGGTGAGCAGTTCTTC
12	.	.	TRBV7-2	TRBJ1-2	CASSRTVEGYTF	TGTGCCAGCAGCCGTACGGTCGAGGGCTACACCTTC
11	.	.	TRBV10-3	TRBJ2-1	CAVKRDNEQFF	TGTGCCGTGAAGCGGGACAATGAGCAGTTCTTC
14	.	.	TRBV29-1	TRBJ2-7	CSVGMEGQSNEQYF	TGCAGCGTTGGAATGGAAGGACAAAGCAACGAGCAGTACTTC
13	.	once	TRBV7-6	TRBJ1-1	CASSLGERTEAFF	TGTGCCAGCAGCTTGGGCGAACGCACTGAAGCTTTCTTT
15	TRBD2	.	TRBV9	TRBJ2-1	CASSVVSGSGGEQFF	TGTGCCAGCAGCGTAGTAAGTGGGAGCGGGGGTGAGCAGTTCTTC
15	TRBD1	.	TRBV7-2	TRBJ1-5	CASSLVTGQNQPQHF	TGTGCCAGCAGCTTAGTGACAGGGCAGAATCAGCCCCAGCATTTT
14	.	many	TRBV2	TRBJ2-2	CASRVQPNTGELFF	TGTGCCAGCAGGGTACAGCCTAACACCGGGGAGCTGTTTTTT
14	.	.	TRBV5-1	TRBJ1-2	CASSPGEPLWGYTF	TGCGCCAGCAGCCCTGGAGAGCCCCTATGGGGCTACACCTTC
15	TRBD1	.	TRBV20-1	TRBJ1-6	CSAPGQGRYNSPLHF	TGCAGTGCCCCGGGACAGGGTAGATATAATTCACCCCTCCACTTT
13	TRBD1	few	TRBV20-1	TRBJ2-1	CSANRGNINEQFF	TGCAGTGCGAACAGGGGGAACATCAATGAGCAGTTCTTC
16	TRBD2	.	TRBV2	TRBJ2-5	CASSGTSGGMKETQYF	TGTGCCAGCAGTGGGACTAGCGGGGGGATGAAGGAGACCCAGTACTTC
14	TRBD1	few	TRBV11-2	TRBJ2-7	CASSLAPGQTEQYF	TGTGCCAGCAGCTTAGCCCCGGGACAGACCGAGCAGTACTTC
16	.	.	TRBV20-1	TRBJ2-1	CSARDRSQPFTVEQFF	TGCAGTGCTAGAGATAGGAGCCAGCCCTTTACCGTTGAGCAGTTCTTC
13	.	few	TRBV7-2	TRBJ2-5	CASSDGGSETQYF	TGTGCCAGCAGCGACGGAGGGTCGGAGACCCAGTACTTC
14	TRBD1	.	TRBV7-3	TRBJ2-1	CASSPTGQGYEQFF	TGTGCCAGCAGCCCCACGGGACAGGGATATGAGCAGTTCTTC
17	TRBD1	.	TRBV3-1	TRBJ2-6	CASGPDRPISGANVLTF	TGTGCCAGCGGACCGGACAGGCCCATCTCTGGGGCCAACGTCCTGACTTTC
17	.	many	TRBV5-6	TRBJ2-3	CASSFLSGQKGLDTQYF	TGTGCCAGCAGCTTCTTGTCTGGACAGAAGGGGTTAGATACGCAGTATTTT
14	TRBD1	many	TRBV2	TRBJ2-7	CASSPDRGPYEQYF	TGTGCCAGCAGTCCGGACAGGGGGCCTTACGAGCAGTACTTC
16	TRBD2	.	TRBV12-3/TRBV12-4	TRBJ2-5	CASSRTSGGRQETQYF	TGTGCCAGCAGCAGGACTAGCGGGGGGAGACAAGAGACCCAGTACTTC
13	.	few	TRBV29-1	TRBJ1-4	CSAGFSTNEKLFF	TGCAGCGCCGGATTTTCAACTAATGAAAAACTGTTTTTT
14	.	.	TRBV11-1	TRBJ2-1	CASSYRVGYNEQFF	TGTGCCAGCAGCTATCGGGTCGGCTACAATGAGCAGTTCTTC
14	TRBD1	.	TRBV7-3	TRBJ2-1	CASNTGDPLGEQFF	TGTGCCAGCAACACAGGGGACCCCCTCGGGGAGCAGTTCTTC